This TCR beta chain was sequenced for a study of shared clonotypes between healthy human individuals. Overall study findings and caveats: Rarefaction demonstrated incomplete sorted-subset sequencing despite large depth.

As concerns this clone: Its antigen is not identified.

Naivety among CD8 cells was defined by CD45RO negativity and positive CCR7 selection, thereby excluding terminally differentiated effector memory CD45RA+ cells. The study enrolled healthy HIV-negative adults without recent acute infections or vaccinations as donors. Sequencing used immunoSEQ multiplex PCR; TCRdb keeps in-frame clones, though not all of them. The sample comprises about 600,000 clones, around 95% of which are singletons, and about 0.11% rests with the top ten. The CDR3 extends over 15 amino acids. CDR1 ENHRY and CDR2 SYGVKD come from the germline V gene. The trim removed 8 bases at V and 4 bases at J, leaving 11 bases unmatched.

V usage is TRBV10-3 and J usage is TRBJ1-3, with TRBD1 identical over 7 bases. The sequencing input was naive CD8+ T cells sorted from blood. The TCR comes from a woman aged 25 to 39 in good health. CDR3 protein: CAIQKEGASGNTIYF. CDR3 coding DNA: TGTGCCATCCAGAAGGAGGGGGCATCGGGAAACACCATATATTTT.